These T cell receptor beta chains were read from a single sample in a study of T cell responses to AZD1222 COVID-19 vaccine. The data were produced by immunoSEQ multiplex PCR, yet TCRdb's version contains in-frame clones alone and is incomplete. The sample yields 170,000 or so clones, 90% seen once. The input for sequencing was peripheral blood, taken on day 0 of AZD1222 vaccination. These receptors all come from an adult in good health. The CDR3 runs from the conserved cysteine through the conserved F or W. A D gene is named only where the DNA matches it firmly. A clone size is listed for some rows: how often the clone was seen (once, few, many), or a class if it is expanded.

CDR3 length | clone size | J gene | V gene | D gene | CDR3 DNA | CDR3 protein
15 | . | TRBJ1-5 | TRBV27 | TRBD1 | TGTGCCAGCAGTCCCGGACAGGGAGGCAATCAGCCCCAGCATTTT | CASSPGQGGNQPQHF
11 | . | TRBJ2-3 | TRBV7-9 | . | TGTGCCAGCTCTAGCACAGATACGCAGTATTTT | CASSSTDTQYF
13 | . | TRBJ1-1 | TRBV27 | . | TGTGCCAGCAGTTTTAGTGGGGGTACTGAAGCTTTCTTT | CASSFSGGTEAFF
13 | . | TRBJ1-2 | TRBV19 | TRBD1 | TGTGCCAGTAACGATGACAGGGGCTATGGCTACACCTTC | CASNDDRGYGYTF
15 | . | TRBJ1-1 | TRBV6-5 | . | TGTGCCAGCAGTTACGGTGAGACAGGACTTACTGAAGCTTTCTTT | CASSYGETGLTEAFF
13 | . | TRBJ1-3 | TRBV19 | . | TGTGCCAGTAGTATAGCGTCCGGAAACACCATATATTTT | CASSIASGNTIYF
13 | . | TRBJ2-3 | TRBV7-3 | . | TGTGCCAGCAGCTTAGTCTTGCAGTCAACGCAGTATTTT | CASSLVLQSTQYF
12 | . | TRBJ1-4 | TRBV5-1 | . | TGCGCCAGCAGCTTGCAGGGGAACTCTTGGTTTTTT | CASSLQGNSWFF
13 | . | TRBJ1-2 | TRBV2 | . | TGTGCCAGCGGACAGCGAGGAACCTATGGCTACACCTTC | CASGQRGTYGYTF
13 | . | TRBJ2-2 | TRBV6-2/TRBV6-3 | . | TGTGCCAGCACCCCTGCGAACACCGGGGAGCTGTTTTTT | CASTPANTGELFF
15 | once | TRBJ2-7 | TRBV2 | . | TGTGCCAGCAGTGAGGATAGGGGGTCTACCTACGAGCAGTACTTC | CASSEDRGSTYEQYF
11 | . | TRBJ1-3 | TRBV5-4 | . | TGTGCCAGCAGCTTTTCTAACACCATATATTTT | CASSFSNTIYF
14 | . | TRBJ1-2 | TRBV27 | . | TGTGCCAGCAGTTTAGTAGGCCCGAACTATGGCTACACCTTC | CASSLVGPNYGYTF
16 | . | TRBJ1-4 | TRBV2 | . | TGTGCCAGCAGTGCCCAAGGAGGCCTAACTAATGAAAAACTGTTTTTT | CASSAQGGLTNEKLFF
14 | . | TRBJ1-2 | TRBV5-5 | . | TGTGCCAGCAGCTTGGCAGCCTTGACCTATGGCTACACCTTC | CASSLAALTYGYTF
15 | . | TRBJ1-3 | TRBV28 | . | TGTGCCAGCAGTTTATTTGGGGGCTCTGGAAACACCATATATTTT | CASSLFGGSGNTIYF
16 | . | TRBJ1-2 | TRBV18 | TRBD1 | TGTGCCAGCTCACCATATTCAGGGGGCCTGGACTATGGCTACACCTTC | CASSPYSGGLDYGYTF
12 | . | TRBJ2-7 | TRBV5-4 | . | TGTGCCAGCAGCTCGGCTACCGGGGAGCAGTACTTC | CASSSATGEQYF
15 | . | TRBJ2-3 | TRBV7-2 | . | TGTGCCAGCAGCTTAATGGGCGGGGTGGCAGATACGCAGTATTTT | CASSLMGGVADTQYF
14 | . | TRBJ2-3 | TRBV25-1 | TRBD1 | TGTGCCAGCAGCCGGGACAGCACCACAGATACGCAGTATTTT | CASSRDSTTDTQYF
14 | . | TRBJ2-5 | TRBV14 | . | TGTGCCAGCAGCCAAGATCTAATCCAAGAGACCCAGTACTTC | CASSQDLIQETQYF
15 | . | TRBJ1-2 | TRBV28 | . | TGTGCCAGCAGTTTGATGGACAGAGTTAACTATGGCTACACCTTC | CASSLMDRVNYGYTF
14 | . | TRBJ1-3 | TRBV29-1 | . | TGCAGCGTTGTGTTGGTGGGGGCTGGAAACACCATATATTTT | CSVVLVGAGNTIYF
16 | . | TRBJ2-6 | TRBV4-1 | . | TGCGCCAGCAGCCAAGATTTGGGCTCTGGGGCCAACGTCCTGACTTTC | CASSQDLGSGANVLTF
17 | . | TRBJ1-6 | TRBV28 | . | TGTGCCAGCAGGGCCTTCCAAGAAGGGGGCTATAATTCACCCCTCCACTTT | CASRAFQEGGYNSPLHF
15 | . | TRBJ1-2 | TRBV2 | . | TGTGCCAGCAGTGAAGGGACCAGGGCCCAGGGAGGCTACACCTTC | CASSEGTRAQGGYTF
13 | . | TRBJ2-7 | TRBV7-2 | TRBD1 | TGTGCCAGCAGCTTAGACAGGGGGGCCGAGCAGTACTTC | CASSLDRGAEQYF
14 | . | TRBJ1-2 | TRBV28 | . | TGTGCCAGCAGAGGAGGGACGGTCGGTTATGGCTACACCTTC | CASRGGTVGYGYTF
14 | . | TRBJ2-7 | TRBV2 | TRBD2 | TGTGCCAGCAGTACTAGCGGGGGGCCCTACGAGCAGTACTTC | CASSTSGGPYEQYF
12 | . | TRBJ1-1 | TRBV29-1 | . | TGCAGCGTTGAATTTGGAGGCACTGAAGCTTTCTTT | CSVEFGGTEAFF
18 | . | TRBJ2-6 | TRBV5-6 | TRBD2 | TGTGCCAGCAGTCGGGAGGAGGGACGAAGCTACGGGGCCAACGTCCTGACTTTC | CASSREEGRSYGANVLTF
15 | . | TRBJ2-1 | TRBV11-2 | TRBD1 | TGTGCCAGCAGCTTTCGACAGGGGGCCTTCAATGAGCAGTTCTTC | CASSFRQGAFNEQFF